The 25 T cell receptor beta chains given below trace back to one sample, sequenced in a study of blood T cell repertoires in COVID-19 (dated by TCRdb to about 2020). The library was produced with the immunoSEQ multiplex PCR assay. TCRdb retrieved this table from immuneACCESS and kept in-frame rearrangements only. Not all clones are present; in checked studies, unresolved V genes account for under half, and no reason is known for the remainder. This sample is represented by 350,000 to 400,000 clones; roughly nine tenths of them were singletons. Roughly 0.9% of the sample lies in the top ten. Sequenced: PBMCs or T cells enriched from blood (not recorded which). These receptors originate from a woman between 40 and 50 years old who had been exposed to COVID-19.

CDR3 protein: CASSPDSLGAREQYF. CDR3 DNA sequence: TGTGCCAGCTCACCGGATAGCCTAGGGGCCCGAGAGCAGTACTTC. This rearrangement joins TRBV18 to TRBJ2-7; weak D call: TRBD1 (5 bases). V was pared by 3 bases and J by 7 bases, with 19 bases between. Germline CDR1 is KGHSH and CDR2 is LQKENI. This CDR3 contains 15 residues. Drawing the rest from reference TRBV18 and TRBJ2-7, the complete variable domain is NAGVMQNPRHLVRRRGQEARLRCSPMKGHSHVYWYRQLPEEGLKFMVYLQKENIIDESGMPKERFSAEFPKEGPSILRIQQVVRGDSAAYFCASSPDSLGAREQYFGPGTRLTVT.

This chain connects TRBV19 to TRBJ2-5, with 9 positions matching TRBD1. Germline V gene sequence: CDR1 LNHDA, CDR2 SQIVND (reference sequence). This CDR3 contains 14 residues. The V gene end was trimmed by 7 bases and the J gene end by 5 bases; junction bases not matched to a gene: 8. The CDR3 nucleotides read TGTGCCAGTAAGGGAACAGGGGGCAGGGAGACCCAGTACTTC. Translation gives CASKGTGGRETQYF. Based on the CDR3 plus reference TRBV19 and TRBJ2-5, the full variable domain is DGGITQSPKYLFRKEGQNVTLSCEQNLNHDAMYWYRQDPGQGLRLIYYSQIVNDFQKGDIAEGYSVSREKKESFPLTVTSAQKNPTAFYLCASKGTGGRETQYFGPGTRLLVL.

V gene TRBV19 combines with J gene TRBJ1-2, with D perhaps TRBD1 (5 bases). The CDR3 consists of 15 residues. In germline, CDR1 is LNHDA, CDR2 SQIVND (reference sequence). V was shortened by 0 bases and J by 5 bases, with 13 bases between the two germline ends. The CDR3 protein is CASSIDHTGAYGYTF. Here the CDR3 DNA reads TGTGCCAGTAGTATAGATCACACTGGGGCGTATGGCTACACCTTC.

This clone has only a few counts. This chain connects TRBV10-2 to TRBJ2-7, with 7 bases lining up with TRBD1. V shed 3 bases and J 0 bases; nucleotides not matched to a gene: 5. Germline V CDR1 and CDR2: WSHSY, SAAADI. The length of the CDR3 is 15 residues. The CDR3 is CASSDTQGISYEQYF. CDR3 coding DNA: TGCGCCAGCAGTGATACACAGGGGATCTCCTACGAGCAGTACTTC.

The J gene is TRBJ2-1, the V gene TRBV6-5, with D possibly matching TRBD1 (6 bases). Trimming took 0 bases from V and 7 from J, leaving 13 bases between them. CDR1 MNHEY and CDR2 SVGAGI come from the germline V gene. This CDR3 contains 15 residues. For the CDR3, the DNA is TGTGCCAGCAGTTACTCGTCGGGACAAGGTAATGAGCAGTTCTTC. Encoded protein: CASSYSSGQGNEQFF.

J is TRBJ2-2 and V is TRBV10-3; 11 positions agree with TRBD2. The CDR3 contains 17 residues. CDR1 ENHRY and CDR2 SYGVKD come from the germline V gene. V shed 7 bases, J shed 6 bases, and the junction held 13 bases outside the gene matches. The CDR3 coding sequence is TGTGCCATCACCCCCACTAGCGGGGGCCGGGGTCCCGGGGAGCTGTTTTTT. Its translation is CAITPTSGGRGPGELFF.

This sequence joins TRBV3-1 (or the pseudogene TRBV3-2) and TRBJ1-1, with a possible D match to TRBD1 (5 bases). The germline gives CDR1 LGHDT, CDR2 YNNKEL (reference sequence). Trimming left V 5 bases short and J 5 bases short, with 24 bases between. The CDR3 length is 17 residues. CDR3 nucleotides: TGTGCCAGCAGCTATTGGGGCATCACCCGCGTGACGACTGAAGCTTTCTTT. This encodes CASSYWGITRVTTEAFF.

This chain links TRBV7-3 with TRBJ2-3; a weak D match, TRBD2 (5 bases). CDR1 SGHTA and CDR2 FQGTGA come from the germline V gene. V was shortened by 0 bases and J by 5 bases, with 12 bases between the two germline ends. This CDR3 has 15 residues. The CDR3 is CASSLTTLELDTQYF. Here the CDR3 DNA reads TGTGCCAGCAGCTTAACTACACTAGAACTAGATACGCAGTATTTT.

As to this clone: A much larger clone sits a single nucleotide away, making a read error possible. The sample has other DNA sequences that encode this CDR3 too. The chain uses TRBV7-8 and TRBJ1-2; 10 bases align to TRBD1. V was pared by 1 base and J by 5 bases, with 1 base of the junction left unmatched. Germline assignment: CDR1 SGHVS and CDR2 FQNEAQ. CDR3 length: 14 amino acids. DNA for the CDR3: TGTGCCAGCAGCTTAGGGGACAGGGGATATGGCTACACCTTC. This codes for CASSLGDRGYGYTF.

The V and J genes are TRBV11-3 and TRBJ2-7, with 8 bases identical to TRBD2. V shed 2 bases, J shed 6 bases, and the junction held 9 bases outside the gene matches. Germline values: CDR1 SGHNT, CDR2 YENEEA. The CDR3 spans 15 residues. CDR3 coding DNA: TGTGCCAGCAGCTTAATAAGCGGGAGTAGTGGCGAGCAGTACTTC. It specifies CASSLISGSSGEQYF.

The J gene is TRBJ1-3, the V gene TRBV5-1; TRBD1 matches 9 bases. The CDR3 is 15 amino acids. V dropped 4 bases and J dropped 2; count of bases not matched to a gene: 4. Per germline, CDR1 SGHRS and CDR2 YFSETQ. The CDR3 nucleotides read TGCGCCAGCAGCCCGCGGACAGGGGCTGGAAACACCATATATTTT. It specifies CASSPRTGAGNTIYF.

This clone appeared a few times. The chain employs TRBV18 and TRBJ1-1, with a weak D call TRBD1 (5 bases). The CDR3 has 14 amino acids. The V gene lost 6 bases and the J gene lost 1 base, with 12 bases spanning the gap. The germline V gene has CDR1 KGHSH and CDR2 LQKENI. The CDR3 DNA follows: TGTGCCAGCTCTCCGGACACGTCGAACACTGAAGCTTTCTTT. Protein product: CASSPDTSNTEAFF.

This chain connects TRBV27 to TRBJ1-5; D may be TRBD1 (5 bases). The ends were cut back, 7 bases at V and 9 bases at J, with 16 bases in the middle. The CDR3 is 13 amino acids. Germline V gene lookup returns CDR1 MNHEY and CDR2 SMNVEV (reference sequence). CDR3 sequence: CASKPNRGTPQHF. For the CDR3, the DNA is TGTGCCAGCAAACCTAACCGGGGGACGCCCCAGCATTTT.

The chain uses TRBV15 and TRBJ2-7; D is unclear. The V and J ends lost 5 bases and 3 bases respectively, with 5 bases between them. The CDR3 totals 11 residues. CDR1 is LNHNV, CDR2 YYDKDF, per germline (reference sequence). The CDR3 here is CATSSGYEQYF. The CDR3 nucleotides are TGTGCCACCAGCTCCGGCTACGAGCAGTACTTC.

DNA for the CDR3: TGTGCCTGGAGGACTAGCGGGATCTCCTACGAGCAGTACTTC. This translates into CAWRTSGISYEQYF. The chain carries TRBV30 and TRBJ2-7; the match to TRBD2 covers 11 bases. The V gene's germline CDR1 is GTSNPN and CDR2 SVGIG (reference sequence). The V segment lost 3 bases and the J segment 0 bases; nucleotides outside the gene matches: 1. The CDR3 loop spans 14 amino acids.

This chain connects TRBV9 to TRBJ1-3; tentative D call: TRBD1 (6 bases). The CDR3 runs 16 residues. V was shortened by 4 bases and J by 0 bases, with 14 bases between the two germline ends. Germline CDR1 is SGDLS and CDR2 is YYNGEE. The CDR3 nucleotides read TGTGCCAGCAGCCGAGCGACAGGACCCTCTGGAAACACCATATATTTT. Translated, it gives CASSRATGPSGNTIYF.

The gene calls are TRBV6-2 or TRBV6-3 and TRBJ1-5, with TRBD1 identical over 10 bases. Trimming removed 5 bases from V and 4 bases from J; junction bases left unmatched: 2. The CDR3 runs to 14 residues. In germline, CDR1 is MNHEY, CDR2 SVGEGT. CDR3 amino acids: CASSQGQGNQPQHF. The CDR3 bases are TGTGCCAGCAGTCAGGGACAGGGGAATCAGCCCCAGCATTTT.

This chain connects TRBV6-5 to TRBJ2-1, with 9 positions matching TRBD2. Trimming took 6 bases from V and 8 from J; bases not matched to a gene: 8. Germline CDR1 is MNHEY and CDR2 is SVGAGI. CDR3 length equals 14 residues. For the CDR3, the DNA is TGTGCCAGCAGCCGCGGGAGGGCGGCCGATGAGCAGTTCTTC. Its protein product is CASSRGRAADEQFF.

This clone appeared once. V usage is TRBV6-2 or TRBV6-3 and J usage is TRBJ2-1; 8 nucleotides line up with TRBD2. This CDR3 spans 16 amino acids. Trimming took 6 bases from V and 6 from J; bases not matched to a gene: 13. Germline CDR1 is MNHEY and CDR2 is SVGEGT. CDR3 residues: CASSPRAGRASNEQFF. The CDR3 DNA is TGTGCCAGCAGCCCCCGGGCCGGGAGGGCCAGCAATGAGCAGTTCTTC.

The rearrangement links TRBV28 to TRBJ1-1, with TRBD1 matching 9 bases. V lost 5 bases and J lost 4; bases outside the gene matches: 14. The CDR3 runs 17 residues. Germline V gene sequence: CDR1 MDHEN, CDR2 SYDVKM. In DNA form, the CDR3 reads TGTGCCAGCAGTCAACAGGGGGCAGGACTTAGAGGCACTGAAGCTTTCTTT. It specifies CASSQQGAGLRGTEAFF.

The CDR3 loop reads CASRPPGTNYGYTF. In nucleotides, the CDR3 is TGTGCCAGCAGACCCCCCGGGACAAACTATGGCTACACCTTC. The V and J genes are TRBV6-5 and TRBJ1-2; a possible D gene is TRBD1 (6 bases). The germline V gene has CDR1 MNHEY and CDR2 SVGAGI. The CDR3 contains 14 residues. V was trimmed by 6 bases and J by 2 bases, leaving 13 bases between them.

This clone was picked up one time. This chain connects TRBV30 to TRBJ2-7, with a tentative D call TRBD1 (8 bases). Germline CDR1 reads GTSNPN; CDR2 reads SVGIG (reference sequence). V was pared by 4 bases and J by 8 bases, with 12 bases between. The CDR3 is made up of 11 amino acids. The CDR3 spells CAWIQGGKQYF. The CDR3 nucleotides are TGTGCCTGGATACAGGGGGGGAAGCAGTACTTC.

V usage is TRBV7-8 and J usage is TRBJ2-7; tentative D call: TRBD2 (5 bases). The germline V gene has CDR1 SGHVS and CDR2 FQNEAQ. CDR3 length: 14 residues. The germline V and J ends were trimmed by 1 base and 3 bases, with 10 bases remaining between them. CDR3 nucleotides: TGTGCCAGCAGCTTAGAGGCGGGCCTCTACGAGCAGTACTTC. The encoded protein is CASSLEAGLYEQYF.

This chain connects TRBV19 to TRBJ2-3; 14 bases agree with TRBD2. From germline, CDR1 is LNHDA and CDR2 SQIVND (reference sequence). The CDR3 length is 18 residues. J gave up 3 bases and V 5 bases, and 10 bases lay outside the gene matches. The CDR3 bases are TGTGCCAGTAGTCGGACTAGCGGGGGGCTAACCTTGACAGATACGCAGTATTTT. Encoded protein: CASSRTSGGLTLTDTQYF.

The V gene is TRBV10-2, the J gene TRBJ1-5, with TRBD1 as a possible D gene (6 bases). This CDR3 comprises 13 residues. With 7 bases removed from V and 9 bases from J, the gap between germline ends came to 16 bases. Germline CDR1 reads WSHSY; CDR2 reads SAAADI. For the CDR3, the DNA is TGCGCCAGCACTGGACGTTCCAGGGGGCCCCAGCATTTT. Its translation: CASTGRSRGPQHF.